This T cell receptor (beta chain) was captured by sequencing in a study of T cells in localized non-small cell lung cancer. The assay was immunoSEQ multiplex PCR, and TCRdb's table has in-frame clones only and misses some. This table holds fewer than 95,000 clones, roughly 93% found once. Regarding this clone: The antigen is not known.

This CDR3 contains 14 residues. V gave up 7 bases and J gave up 2 bases, with 14 bases separating them. Per germline, CDR1 SGHAT and CDR2 FQNNGV. Study outcomes and limitations: The appearance of a median approximately 61 of the top 100 tumor clones was seen in adjacent lung. Compared with tumor, uninvolved adjacent lung displayed greater T cell clonality, ranking highest overall. Elevated blood T cell density was associated with longer overall survival. Analysis by sequencing included only one tumor region, so heterogeneity remains possible.

This rearrangement joins TRBV11-2 to TRBJ2-5; D remains unclear. The clonotype was recovered from a woman aged 35-75 years with stage II squamous cell lung carcinoma. The source was PBMCs, collected before any cancer treatment. Here the CDR3 reads CASTPGGRQETQYF. In nucleotides, the CDR3 is TGTGCCAGCACTCCGGGTGGCAGGCAAGAGACCCAGTACTTC. Based on the CDR3 plus reference TRBV11-2 and TRBJ2-5, the full variable domain is EAGVAQSPRYKIIEKRQSVAFWCNPISGHATLYWYQQILGQGPKLLIQFQNNGVVDDSQLPKDRFSAERLKGVDSTLKIQPAKLEDSAVYLCASTPGGRQETQYFGPGTRLLVL.